This TCR beta chain is from a study of glioma-infiltrating T cells after dendritic cell vaccination. Looking at the study overall: Dendritic cell vaccine was injected intradermally three times, biweekly. General study points: No direct clonality-survival link was found; a diverse polyclonal response may matter.

CDR1 is SGHTA and CDR2 is FQGNSA in the germline V gene. This CDR3 contains 14 residues. J gave up 7 bases and V 4 bases, and 6 bases lay outside the gene matches. Turning to this clone: The target antigen is unknown.

Sequencing used immunoSEQ multiplex PCR; TCRdb keeps in-frame clones, though not all of them. The repertoire includes more than 20,000 clones, 79% of them detected once, and around 34% sits in the top ten. The chain joins TRBV7-2 to TRBJ2-7, with 11 bases fitting TRBD2. The clonotype originates from a human donor with glioblastoma. Sample: blood, taken before dendritic cell vaccination. The DNA of the CDR3 is TGTGCCAGCAGCTCCCTAGCGGGAGGCTGGGAGCAGTACTTC. Translated, it gives CASSSLAGGWEQYF.